The clone carrying this T cell receptor beta chain turned up a few times. The CDR3 length is 14 residues. Germline V gives CDR1 GTSNPN, CDR2 SVGIG (reference sequence). The data stem from a study of blood T cells in healthy people across ages. Next came a second PCR, run for roughly 7 to 12 cycles, which used a sample-barcoded 5' primer along with a J-beta primer mix. TCRdb re-derived calls from the 5' RACE reads in MiXCR, one entry per CDR3 protein. Altogether hundreds of thousands of distinct CDR3 sequences are present, about a quarter being singletons, with the ten largest covering less than 3.5%. The same specimen was also included in a second study, on T cells of mothers and their children. That study reports: Versus unrelated pairs, overlap was slightly higher in related mother-child pairs, without reaching significance.

The clonotype originates from a boy between 10 and 17 years old in good health. V is TRBV30 and J is TRBJ2-1; 7 nucleotides line up with TRBD2. TRBJ2-7 matches the DNA end more closely, so the J call is doubtful. Sequencing was carried out using blood. Written as DNA, the CDR3 is TGTGCCTGGAGCCTTGGAGCGGGACCCTACGAGCAGTACTTC. Residues: CAWSLGAGPYEQYF.